Below, 20 T cell receptor beta chains from the same sample are listed, as sequenced in a study of control samples from healthy donors and cancer patients. Clones were sequenced by immunoSEQ multiplex PCR, and TCRdb holds only the in-frame ones, with some missing. The sample lists tens of thousands of clones, 95% to 97% occurring once. The sample was blood. All receptors derive from a young woman in good health.

V usage is TRBV28 and J usage is TRBJ1-5, with D possibly matching TRBD1 (6 bases). CDR3 size: 15 residues. Deletions cut 3 bases from V and 3 bases from J, with 12 bases between. The germline V gene encodes CDR1 MDHEN and CDR2 SYDVKM. As DNA, the CDR3 is TGTGCCAGCAGTTTTCAGGGGCTTAACAATCAGCCCCAGCATTTT. Amino acids: CASSFQGLNNQPQHF.

This sequence joins TRBV27 and TRBJ2-7; D gene uncertain. The V and J ends lost 8 bases and 2 bases respectively, with 16 bases between them. This CDR3 spans 14 amino acids. Germline V lookup: CDR1 MNHEY, CDR2 SMNVEV (reference sequence). CDR3 sequence: CASGPPGRPYEQYF. CDR3 nucleotides: TGTGCCAGCGGACCCCCCGGGCGGCCCTACGAGCAGTACTTC.

The chain combines TRBV29-1 with TRBJ2-1; 7 bases are shared with TRBD1. This CDR3 region has 14 residues. Germline CDR1 is SQVTM and CDR2 is ANQGSEA. Trimming at V came to 3 bases and at J to 6 bases, leaving 8 bases not matched to a gene. The CDR3: CSVDDRVPTNEQFF. The CDR3 nucleotides are TGCAGCGTTGACGACAGGGTCCCCACCAATGAGCAGTTCTTC.

The rearrangement links TRBV3-1 (or the pseudogene TRBV3-2) to TRBJ2-7, with 7 nucleotides matching TRBD2. With V trimmed by 2 bases and J by 6 bases, 7 bases remained unmatched. This CDR3 has 14 residues. Per germline, CDR1 LGHDT and CDR2 YNNKEL (reference sequence). CDR3: CASSQRAGEAEQYF. In nucleotides, the CDR3 is TGTGCCAGCAGCCAACGGGCGGGAGAGGCCGAGCAGTACTTC.

The chain has TRBV4-1 and TRBJ2-1; D is unclear. Germline values: CDR1 MGHRA, CDR2 YSYEKL. Trimming pared 2 bases from V and 9 bases from J, leaving 11 bases between. The CDR3 sequence is 13 residues long. This CDR3 is CASSQFGSSEQFF. DNA of the CDR3: TGCGCCAGCAGCCAATTCGGCTCTAGTGAGCAGTTCTTC.

The rearrangement joins TRBV6-5 to TRBJ1-5; TRBD1 might be the D (5 bases). Germline loops: CDR1 MNHEY, CDR2 SVGAGI. The V gene lost 7 bases and the J gene lost 4 bases, with 14 bases spanning the gap. CDR3 length: 14 amino acids. The CDR3 sequence is CASKRDGWNQPQHF. The CDR3 DNA sequence: TGTGCCAGCAAGCGGGACGGCTGGAATCAGCCCCAGCATTTT.

In its sample, this clone was seen once. The chain links TRBV9 to TRBJ1-2; TRBD1 is a possible D gene (6 bases). The CDR3 is 14 amino acids. Per the germline V gene, CDR1 is SGDLS and CDR2 is YYNGEE. V lost 0 bases, J lost 7 bases, and 13 bases lay in between. CDR3 residues: CASSVAGGAGGYTF. The CDR3 bases are TGTGCCAGCAGCGTAGCTGGGGGCGCTGGTGGCTACACCTTC.

The rearrangement uses TRBV7-3 and TRBJ1-1, with 9 nucleotides matching TRBD1. The CDR3 spans 15 residues. Germline V gives CDR1 SGHTA, CDR2 FQGTGA. With 2 bases clipped from V and 5 bases from J, the junction kept 6 bases outside the gene matches. CDR3 protein: CASSLWDRDVTEAFF. In DNA, the CDR3 is TGTGCCAGCAGCTTATGGGACAGGGACGTGACTGAAGCTTTCTTT. The complete variable domain, with remaining parts taken from reference TRBV7-3 and TRBJ1-1, reads GAGVSQTPSNKVTEKGKYVELRCDPISGHTALYWYRQSLGQGPEFLIYFQGTGAADDSGLPNDRFFAVRPEGSVSTLKIQRTERGDSAVYLCASSLWDRDVTEAFFGQGTRLTVV.

J is TRBJ2-5 and V is TRBV3-1 (or the pseudogene TRBV3-2); D is unclear. V lost 6 bases and J 1 base, leaving 12 bases between the germline ends. This CDR3 has 14 amino acids. CDR1 LGHDT and CDR2 YNNKEL come from the germline V gene (reference sequence). CDR3 bases: TGTGCCAGCAGTCCCCCCGGCGCCCAAGAGACCCAGTACTTC. Its translation: CASSPPGAQETQYF.

The rearrangement uses TRBV11-2 and TRBJ2-7; 9 nucleotides match TRBD2. Germline-derived CDR1 and CDR2 are SGHAT and FQNNGV. This CDR3 is 15 amino acids long. After removal of 4 bases from V and 1 base from J, the junction contained 5 bases not matched to a gene. DNA for the CDR3: TGTGCCAGCAGCTCCTCCCTAGCGGGATCCTACGAGCAGTACTTC. It translates to CASSSSLAGSYEQYF.

The J gene is TRBJ2-7, the V gene TRBV6-9; tentatively, D is TRBD1 (6 bases). CDR1 is MNHGY and CDR2 is SVAAGI in the germline V gene. V was clipped by 10 bases and J by 2 bases, with 18 bases between them. The CDR3 loop spans 14 amino acids. Here the CDR3 DNA reads TGTGCCACCTCCCCGGGGCAGGGGCCCTACGAGCAGTACTTC. Translated, it gives CATSPGQGPYEQYF.

V and J are TRBV2 and TRBJ2-2; tentatively, D is TRBD2 (7 bases). With 3 bases removed from V and 4 bases from J, the gap between germline ends came to 21 bases. Germline CDR1 is SNHLY and CDR2 is FYNNEI. This CDR3 is built from 18 residues. The CDR3 DNA reads as TGTGCCAGCAGTGACCTTAGGGGGGCTAGCGGTGGCACCGGGGAGCTGTTTTTT. It specifies CASSDLRGASGGTGELFF.

This chain links TRBV7-9 with TRBJ1-4; D is undetermined. The CDR3 contains 12 residues. From germline, CDR1 is SEHNR and CDR2 FQNEAQ (reference sequence). The V gene lost 3 bases and the J gene lost 5 bases, with 4 bases spanning the gap. In nucleotides, the CDR3 is TGTGCCAGCAGCTTGGTCAATGAAAAACTGTTTTTT. It encodes CASSLVNEKLFF. Variable domain in full (rest from reference TRBV7-9 and TRBJ1-4): DTGVSQNPRHKITKRGQNVTFRCDPISEHNRLYWYRQTLGQGPEFLTYFQNEAQLEKSRLLSDRFSAERPKGSFSTLEIQRTEQGDSAMYLCASSLVNEKLFFGSGTQLSVL.

V gene TRBV13 combines with J gene TRBJ2-7, with TRBD2 matching 9 bases. This CDR3 spans 14 amino acids. Germline CDR1 is PRHDT and CDR2 is FYEKMQ (reference sequence). After removal of 6 bases from V and 6 bases from J, the junction contained 9 bases not matched to a gene. The CDR3 reads CASSPGTSLVEQYF. CDR3 DNA: TGTGCCAGCAGTCCCGGGACTAGCCTTGTCGAGCAGTACTTC.

The chain joins TRBV6-5 to TRBJ1-1, with 10 bases fitting TRBD1. The CDR3 runs 15 residues. J was trimmed by 6 bases and V by 5 bases; bases with no gene match: 9. Germline assignment: CDR1 MNHEY and CDR2 SVGAGI. DNA of the CDR3: TGTGCCAGCAGTCTCTGGACAGGGGGGAGCGCTGAAGCTTTCTTT. Encoded protein: CASSLWTGGSAEAFF.

This chain connects TRBV20-1 to TRBJ2-1, with 9 bases lining up with TRBD1. CDR1 is DFQATT, CDR2 SNEGSKA, per germline (reference sequence). The length of the CDR3 is 11 residues. V dropped 6 bases and J dropped 12; count of bases not matched to a gene: 6. CDR3 sequence reads: CSAYTGGGQFF. The CDR3 coding sequence is TGCAGTGCGTATACAGGGGGCGGGCAGTTCTTC.

The chain combines TRBV7-9 with TRBJ2-5; 9 bases map to TRBD1. CDR1 is SEHNR, CDR2 FQNEAQ, per germline (reference sequence). V was pared by 6 bases and J by 4 bases, with 9 bases of the junction left unmatched. The CDR3 extends over 15 amino acids. CDR3: CASSPYPDRGETQYF. The DNA of the CDR3 is TGTGCCAGCAGTCCATACCCGGACAGGGGAGAGACCCAGTACTTC.

The chain recombines TRBV28 with TRBJ2-7; D assignment may be TRBD1 or TRBD2 (5 bases each). The CDR3 sequence is 16 residues long. Germline loops: CDR1 MDHEN, CDR2 SYDVKM. V was pared by 2 bases and J by 3 bases, with 17 bases between. The CDR3 bases are TGTGCCAGCAGTTTAGAGGGGTCCCAGGCCCTCTACGAGCAGTACTTC. Translating it yields CASSLEGSQALYEQYF.

The V gene is TRBV30, the J gene TRBJ2-5, with 12 positions matching TRBD1. The length of the CDR3 is 14 residues. The V gene's germline CDR1 is GTSNPN and CDR2 SVGIG (reference sequence). With 4 bases clipped from V and 5 bases from J, the junction kept 5 bases outside the gene matches. The CDR3 bases are TGTGCCTGGACGGGGACAGGGGGCCTGGAGACCCAGTACTTC. As protein: CAWTGTGGLETQYF.

This rearrangement joins TRBV6-5 to TRBJ2-7; D possibly uses TRBD1 or TRBD2 (5 bases each). The CDR3 totals 16 residues. The germline V gene encodes CDR1 MNHEY and CDR2 SVGAGI. V was clipped by 0 bases and J by 3 bases, with 15 bases between them. The CDR3 here is CASSYSRGDDIYEQYF. The CDR3 nucleotides read TGTGCCAGCAGTTACTCGAGAGGGGACGATATCTACGAGCAGTACTTC.